Following are 25 T cell receptor beta chains from one sample sequenced in a study of blood T cell repertoires in COVID-19. Using immunoSEQ multiplex PCR, the repertoire was profiled, and TCRdb retains in-frame clones only, with some absent. Among roughly 87,000 clones listed, around 75% were seen once. Sequenced: peripheral blood. The receptors here all came from a woman between 50 and 59 years old with acute or convalescent COVID-19.

This rearrangement joins TRBV28 to TRBJ2-3; 11 positions agree with TRBD2. V lost 4 bases and J lost 1; bases outside the gene matches: 7. Germline CDR1 is MDHEN and CDR2 is SYDVKM. CDR3 length: 17 residues. CDR3 residues: CASSSGVAGGRTDTQYF. CDR3 bases: TGTGCCAGCAGTTCTGGAGTAGCGGGGGGGCGCACAGATACGCAGTATTTT.

As concerns this clone: A much more abundant neighbour one base away suggests this may be a read error. The genes are TRBV3-1 (or the pseudogene TRBV3-2) and TRBJ2-7; 13 bases align to TRBD2. CDR1 LGHDT and CDR2 YNNKEL come from the germline V gene (reference sequence). The CDR3 is 18 residues long. V shed 2 bases, J shed 3 bases, and the junction held 10 bases outside the gene matches. CDR3 DNA: TGTGCCAGCAGCCAACCCCCCGAGACTAGCGGGAGGCTCTACGAGCAGTACTTC. This gives the protein CASSQPPETSGRLYEQYF.

The chain carries TRBV2 and TRBJ1-1; D is unresolved. Deletions cut 4 bases from V and 1 base from J, with 10 bases between. In germline, CDR1 is SNHLY, CDR2 FYNNEI. This CDR3 comprises 14 residues. For the CDR3, the DNA is TGTGCCAGCAGTGTGGTAAGCACGAACACTGAAGCTTTCTTT. This sequence encodes CASSVVSTNTEAFF.

This chain connects TRBV6-5 to TRBJ2-1, with 7 bases matching TRBD2. CDR1 and CDR2 (germline): MNHEY, SVGAGI. The length of the CDR3 is 15 residues. Trimming took 6 bases from V and 4 from J; bases not matched to a gene: 9. CDR3 sequence reads: CASSRDYPPYNEQFF. The CDR3 region has the DNA TGTGCCAGCAGCCGGGACTATCCCCCTTACAATGAGCAGTTCTTC.

This rearrangement joins TRBV6-6 to TRBJ2-3, with TRBD1 matching over 7 bases. V was pared by 6 bases and J by 1 base, with 7 bases of the junction left unmatched. Germline CDR1 MNHNY, CDR2 SVGAGI (reference sequence). This CDR3 is built from 15 residues. The DNA of the CDR3 is TGTGCCAGCAGACCCCGGGACAGAGGCACAGATACGCAGTATTTT. Its translation is CASRPRDRGTDTQYF.

This chain connects TRBV5-1 to TRBJ2-1; D gene ambiguous. V lost 4 bases and J 5 bases, leaving 7 bases between the germline ends. There are 12 residues in the CDR3. CDR1 is SGHRS and CDR2 is YFSETQ in the germline V gene. The CDR3 nucleotides read TGCGCCAGCAGCCTGTTAGACAATGAGCAGTTCTTC. Amino acid sequence: CASSLLDNEQFF.

The count of this clone is one. The gene calls are TRBV7-9 and TRBJ2-7, with 10 bases that match TRBD2. The CDR3 loop spans 18 amino acids. CDR1 and CDR2 from the germline V gene are SEHNR and FQNEAQ (reference sequence). J was trimmed by 0 bases and V by 1 base; bases with no gene match: 9. The DNA for the CDR3 is TGTGCCAGCAGCTTAGGTAGCGGGGGGTCTCTGAGCTCCTACGAGCAGTACTTC. Translated, it gives CASSLGSGGSLSSYEQYF.

The chain combines TRBV19 with TRBJ1-1; D might be TRBD1 (5 bases). The CDR3 contains 13 residues. Trimming took 5 bases from V and 1 from J, leaving 8 bases between them. The germline CDR1 and CDR2 sequences are LNHDA and SQIVND (reference sequence). Here the CDR3 reads CASSRDRNTEAFF. The CDR3 DNA reads as TGTGCCAGTAGTCGAGACAGGAACACTGAAGCTTTCTTT.

The chain carries TRBV5-1 and TRBJ2-2; D gene uncertain. The CDR3 runs 14 residues. Trimming removed 0 bases at V and 1 base at J, with 4 bases between. Germline CDR1 is SGHRS and CDR2 is YFSETQ. Here the CDR3 DNA reads TGCGCCAGCAGCTTGGTTCAGAACACCGGGGAGCTGTTTTTT. Translation gives CASSLVQNTGELFF.

The chain couples TRBV5-1 to TRBJ2-7; the D gene is possibly TRBD2 (5 bases). Between the trimmed V and J ends, which lost 3 bases and 6 bases, there was a span of 13 bases. CDR3 length equals 13 residues. Germline loops: CDR1 SGHRS, CDR2 YFSETQ. The CDR3 DNA reads as TGCGCCAGCAGCTCCGGGATCACTCCCGAGCAGTACTTC. Its translation is CASSSGITPEQYF.

The CDR3 sequence: CASSDNRDEQYF. Written as DNA, the CDR3 is TGTGCCAGCAGTGACAACAGGGACGAGCAGTACTTC. The chain couples TRBV6-1 to TRBJ2-7; D perhaps matches TRBD1 (6 bases). Germline CDR1 MNHNS, CDR2 SASEGT. V lost 3 bases and J 5 bases, leaving 8 bases between the germline ends. This CDR3 has 12 amino acids.

The chain uses TRBV7-2 and TRBJ2-5; 15 nucleotides align to TRBD2. Unmatched junction bases numbered 8, after V lost 4 bases and J lost 5 bases. The germline V gene has CDR1 SGHTA and CDR2 FQGNSA. The CDR3 has 17 residues. CDR3 sequence: CASSSWTSGGGHETQYF. CDR3 coding DNA: TGTGCCAGCAGCTCCTGGACTAGCGGGGGGGGTCATGAGACCCAGTACTTC. The full variable domain, completed using reference TRBV7-2 and TRBJ2-5, is GAGVSQSPSNKVTEKGKDVELRCDPISGHTALYWYRQSLGQGLEFLIYFQGNSAPDKSGLPSDRFSAERTGGSVSTLTIQRTQQEDSAVYLCASSSWTSGGGHETQYFGPGTRLLVL.

This chain uses TRBV2 with TRBJ2-2, with TRBD2 matching 8 bases. This CDR3 is built from 15 residues. Germline-derived CDR1 and CDR2 are SNHLY and FYNNEI. J gave up 5 bases and V 3 bases, and 5 bases lay outside the gene matches. The CDR3 sequence: CASSDPGGATGELFF. As DNA, the CDR3 is TGTGCCAGCAGTGACCCCGGGGGGGCGACCGGGGAGCTGTTTTTT. Full variable domain (outside the CDR3, taken from reference TRBV2 and TRBJ2-2): EPEVTQTPSHQVTQMGQEVILRCVPISNHLYFYWYRQILGQKVEFLVSFYNNEISEKSEIFDDQFSVERPDGSNFTLKIRSTKLEDSAMYFCASSDPGGATGELFFGEGSRLTVL.

In this sample, this clone turned up a few times. The J gene is TRBJ1-5, the V gene TRBV15, with 7 nucleotides matching TRBD1. V lost 2 bases to trimming and J lost 1 base; unmatched junction nucleotides: 5. This CDR3 has 16 residues. The germline V gene has CDR1 LNHNV and CDR2 YYDKDF (reference sequence). This chain's CDR3 is CATSRRQGASNQPQHF. The CDR3 nucleotides are TGTGCCACCAGCAGACGACAGGGTGCAAGCAATCAGCCCCAGCATTTT.

This sequence joins TRBV5-8 and TRBJ2-1; D may be TRBD2 (5 bases). CDR1 is SGHTS, CDR2 YDEGEE, per germline. The CDR3 sequence is 14 residues long. V gave up 3 bases and J gave up 8 bases, with 15 bases separating them. CDR3 bases: TGTGCCAGCAGCTCTCGGGGTAACCGGCATGAGCAGTTCTTC. It encodes CASSSRGNRHEQFF.

This rearrangement joins TRBV19 to TRBJ1-2; the D gene is possibly TRBD1 (5 bases). The CDR3 covers 14 residues. V lost 7 bases and J 8 bases, leaving 20 bases between the germline ends. The germline gives CDR1 LNHDA, CDR2 SQIVND (reference sequence). Here the CDR3 DNA reads TGTGCCAGTACCCCCGCGGGGACCGGGAAAGGCTACACCTTC. Its protein product is CASTPAGTGKGYTF.

The V gene is TRBV19, the J gene TRBJ1-1; weak D call: TRBD1 (6 bases). CDR3 size: 13 residues. Germline V gene sequence: CDR1 LNHDA, CDR2 SQIVND (reference sequence). V was shortened by 6 bases and J by 10 bases, with 18 bases between the two germline ends. The CDR3 protein is CASSLEQGPRAFF. In DNA, the CDR3 is TGTGCCAGTAGCCTTGAACAGGGACCTAGAGCTTTCTTT.

The table lists this clone with a few counts. V usage is TRBV27 and J usage is TRBJ1-6; TRBD1 aligns across 8 bases. The V gene end was trimmed by 6 bases and the J gene end by 9 bases; junction bases not matched to a gene: 10. The germline V gene has CDR1 MNHEY and CDR2 SMNVEV (reference sequence). CDR3 length equals 15 residues. The CDR3 loop reads CASRESGGVSSPLHF. The CDR3 bases are TGTGCCAGCAGAGAGTCAGGGGGCGTCAGTTCACCCCTCCACTTT.

This chain links TRBV6-1 with TRBJ2-7, with TRBD1 as a possible D gene (5 bases). This CDR3 spans 14 amino acids. Trimming pared 1 base from V and 3 bases from J, leaving 10 bases between. Germline V gene data show CDR1 as MNHNS and CDR2 as SASEGT. CDR3 residues: CASSEVRQLYEQYF. The CDR3 DNA reads as TGTGCCAGCAGTGAAGTGCGACAGCTCTACGAGCAGTACTTC.

This clone was seen a single time. V and J are TRBV6-5 and TRBJ1-6; 9 nucleotides line up with TRBD1. This CDR3 spans 14 amino acids. Germline V gene sequence: CDR1 MNHEY, CDR2 SVGAGI. The V segment lost 4 bases and the J segment 6 bases; nucleotides outside the gene matches: 1. CDR3 in amino acids: CASSWDRVNSPLHF. The CDR3 coding sequence is TGTGCCAGCAGTTGGGACAGGGTTAATTCACCCCTCCACTTT.

The rearrangement joins TRBV15 to TRBJ2-7; TRBD1 is a possible D gene (8 bases). The V gene lost 4 bases and the J gene lost 1 base, with 14 bases spanning the gap. CDR3 length: 15 residues. The germline gives CDR1 LNHNV, CDR2 YYDKDF (reference sequence). Written as DNA, the CDR3 is TGTGCCACCAGCAACGGACAGGGAGGGTCCTACGAGCAGTACTTC. This sequence encodes CATSNGQGGSYEQYF.

Only a few counts were recorded for this clone. The V and J genes are TRBV7-8 and TRBJ1-3, with D maybe TRBD1 (6 bases). The CDR3 extends over 16 amino acids. The germline CDR1 and CDR2 sequences are SGHVS and FQNEAQ. The V and J ends lost 2 bases and 2 bases respectively, with 13 bases between them. CDR3 bases: TGTGCCAGCAGCTTAAGGATAGGGGGACCTGGAAACACCATATATTTT. This encodes CASSLRIGGPGNTIYF.

The chain links TRBV5-4 to TRBJ1-2; TRBD1 matches at 7 bases. V gave up 3 bases and J gave up 8 bases; unmatched junction bases: 16. CDR3 size: 16 residues. Germline V gene sequence: CDR1 SGHNT, CDR2 YYREEE (reference sequence). The CDR3 region is CASSSPGGGGLRGYTF. The CDR3, as DNA: TGTGCCAGCAGCTCCCCAGGGGGAGGAGGCCTTAGGGGCTACACCTTC.

J is TRBJ2-7 and V is TRBV2; 9 bases align to TRBD1. The length of the CDR3 is 16 residues. Losses at the gene ends were 6 bases for V and 2 bases for J; bases not matched to a gene: 11. Germline V CDR1 and CDR2: SNHLY, FYNNEI. The CDR3: CASSGNPGQGPYEQYF. CDR3 bases: TGTGCCAGCAGCGGAAACCCGGGACAGGGACCCTACGAGCAGTACTTC. The variable domain in full, completed from reference TRBV2 and TRBJ2-7, reads EPEVTQTPSHQVTQMGQEVILRCVPISNHLYFYWYRQILGQKVEFLVSFYNNEISEKSEIFDDQFSVERPDGSNFTLKIRSTKLEDSAMYFCASSGNPGQGPYEQYFGPGTRLTVT.

V gene TRBV27 combines with J gene TRBJ1-1; D is perhaps TRBD1 (6 bases). Germline assignment: CDR1 MNHEY and CDR2 SMNVEV (reference sequence). This CDR3 is built from 15 residues. Trimming removed 2 bases from V and 5 bases from J, with 15 bases in between. The CDR3: CASSLSLGARTEAFF. The DNA for the CDR3 is TGTGCCAGCAGTTTAAGTCTGGGGGCGCGGACTGAAGCTTTCTTT.